What follows are 5 T cell receptor beta chains derived from one specimen sequenced in a study of CD8 T cells in Susac syndrome. When the RNA was reverse transcribed, random hexamers were used with an input of roughly 0.45 to 1 ug. TCRdb itself ran the immunoSEQ multiplex PCR reads through MiXCR, one entry per CDR3 protein. The table includes approximately 150,000 distinct CDR3 sequences, approximately 94% detected once. Sequencing was performed on CD4+ T cells from PBMCs. These receptors were taken from a human donor with multiple sclerosis.

The chain joins TRBV3-1 to TRBJ1-5; D ambiguous. CDR3 length equals 15 residues. CDR1 is LGHDT, CDR2 YNNKEL, per germline (reference sequence). Trimming shortened V by 3 bases and J by 6 bases, and 15 bases separated the two germline ends. DNA of the CDR3: TGTGCCAGCAGCCATAGCCAGGTTGGCGGTCAGCCCCAGCATTTT. This sequence encodes CASSHSQVGGQPQHF.

The CDR3 coding sequence is TGTGCCAGCAGCCCCGCAGGGGTCACTGAAGCTTTCTTT. This gives the protein CASSPAGVTEAFF. This rearrangement joins TRBV13 to TRBJ1-1; weak D call: TRBD1 (6 bases). This CDR3 is built from 13 residues. The V end was cut by 5 bases, the J end by 4 bases, with 11 bases between. Germline lookup yields CDR1 PRHDT and CDR2 FYEKMQ (reference sequence).

The chain uses TRBV9 and TRBJ2-4; perhaps TRBD1 as D (6 bases). CDR1 SGDLS and CDR2 YYNGEE come from the germline V gene. V lost 4 bases and J 9 bases, leaving 14 bases between the germline ends. The CDR3 runs 13 residues. The CDR3 DNA reads TGTGCCAGCAGCCCCAGGGGAAGTGGCATTCAGTACTTC. Its protein is CASSPRGSGIQYF.

This chain's CDR3 is CASSFDRGSGELFF. CDR3 bases: TGTGCCAGCAGCTTCGACAGGGGGAGCGGGGAGCTGTTTTTT. This chain uses TRBV5-6 with TRBJ2-2; the match to TRBD1 covers 9 bases. The V gene's germline CDR1 is SGHDT and CDR2 YYEEEE. With V trimmed by 2 bases and J by 7 bases, 3 bases remained unmatched. The CDR3 runs to 14 residues.

The rearrangement uses TRBV15 and TRBJ1-1, with TRBD1 as a possible D gene (6 bases). In germline, CDR1 is LNHNV, CDR2 YYDKDF (reference sequence). CDR3 length: 14 amino acids. The V and J ends lost 3 bases and 1 base respectively, with 9 bases between them. CDR3 region: CATSSLGQNTEAFF. The CDR3 DNA sequence: TGTGCCACCAGCAGCCTGGGACAGAACACTGAAGCTTTCTTT.